This TCR beta chain was sequenced in a study of blood T cell repertoires in COVID-19. Looking at the study overall: Acute and convalescent COVID-19 samples came from the United States, Italy and Spain.

Some clones are missing from TCRdb's copy, which holds only in-frame ones; the method was immunoSEQ multiplex PCR. The sample records roughly 420,000 clones, around nine tenths being singletons. Looked up from germline, CDR1 is SGHRS and CDR2 is YFSETQ. The J segment lost 2 bases and the V segment lost 1 base, leaving 6 bases of the junction unmatched. The CDR3 has 17 amino acids. The material sequenced was PBMCs or T cells enriched from blood (not recorded which). The receptor comes from a woman aged 25 to 39 with acute COVID-19. The gene calls are TRBV5-1 and TRBJ2-1; 10 bases agree with TRBD2. The CDR3 here is CASSLMVAGGTYNEQFF. CDR3 bases: TGCGCCAGCAGCTTGATGGTAGCGGGGGGCACCTACAATGAGCAGTTCTTC.